This note documents a single TCR beta chain sequence. The count of this clone is one. No cognate antigen has been identified for it. Nothing much larger sits one base from this clone, and base qualities are not available. Per the germline V gene, MDHEN is the CDR1 and SYDVKM is the CDR2. V trim: 6 bases; J trim: 0 bases; unmatched bases: 5. Spanning cysteine to phenylalanine, the CDR3 consists of 15 amino acids. The retained sequence is limited to the CDR3, 45 bases, with the frame set at the first base. The data derive from a study of cytomegalovirus exposure and HLA in healthy donors (dated by TCRdb to between 2016 and 2019). Looking at the study overall: According to a later analysis, the 120 or so validation repertoires were produced on the same platform as the approximately 610 repertoires of the first cohort. The study aimed to test whether cataloging public T cell receptors could reveal signatures of past pathogen exposure. Besides the first cohort of more than 650 subjects, a separate validation cohort made up of 120 different subjects was used. To predict cytomegalovirus infection status, the study combined high-throughput TCR immunosequencing, statistical association of individual TCRs with disease status, and machine learning. What the work shows at the level of the full study, not this receptor alone: In the study, some 160 TCR beta chains were listed as associated with cytomegalovirus. A later analysis had no HLA typing for the validation cohort, so co-occurrence there was scored across all 110 or so repertoires. According to the authors, the approach could potentially be generalized to other disease states and immunological phenotypes. In both the original and validation cohorts, the classifier was reported to diagnose cytomegalovirus status with high specificity and sensitivity. Across donors, most TCR sequences were observed very rarely, whereas some public TCRs were present in many individuals. Of the cluster scores, approximately 95% were above 0 in a later analysis, which found that TCRs clustered in the first cohort also tended to co-occur in the roughly 130 validation repertoires. In vitro tests confirmed that a few of the cytomegalovirus-associated TCR beta chains recognize cytomegalovirus antigens.

The donors were included in the validation cohort of over a hundred subjects, a group kept apart from the approximately 650-subject first cohort. Library preparation was by the immunoSEQ multiplex PCR assay. The original pipeline was this. A statistical classification framework was built to diagnose cytomegalovirus status from the catalog of TCR beta chain sequences. Drawn from immuneACCESS, this table holds only the in-frame rearrangements with V and J called that TCRdb kept. Clones are partly lost; checked studies trace under half to an unresolved V gene and leave the rest unexplained. The D gene and trimming were derived from the DNA, and the V and J assignments and clone size from that table. This sample comprises some 240,000 clones, about 86% of them detected only once. Over 0.95% of the sample belongs to the ten largest clones.

The sequence joins TRBV28 to TRBJ2-7; TRBD2 lines up with 10 middle nucleotides. Sequencing was performed on PBMCs. This clonotype was obtained from a woman aged 25 to 39 in good health and CMV-seropositive. The CDR3 corresponds to CASRLSSGSSYEQYF. At the DNA level, the sequence is TGTGCCAGCAGACTTTCTAGCGGGAGCTCCTACGAGCAGTACTTC.